This T cell receptor (beta chain) was identified during a study of tumor-infiltrating lymphocytes in oesophageal squamous cell carcinoma (dated by TCRdb to 2016 to 2018). A word on this clonotype: No cognate antigen has been identified for it. The sample holds no much larger clone one base away, and base qualities are not on file.

The germline ends are 6 bases apart after V is trimmed by 1 base and J by 3 bases. Reading from cysteine to phenylalanine, the CDR3 counts 13 amino acids. Kept here is only the CDR3 DNA, which spans 39 bases and is read in frame from base 1. Looking up the germline V gene (reference sequence) yields CDR1 SEHNR and CDR2 FQNEAQ. The library was generated by PCR. These reads were obtained on an Illumina HiSeq 2000. Starting from the raw public reads, TCRdb applied fastp trimming at Q25, assembled clones with MiXCR and retained in-frame beta chains. Every distinct CDR3 protein forms one entry, paired with its most common genes and DNA. This sample is represented by over 10,000 distinct CDR3 sequences; around half of them were singletons. The ten largest clones take up around 23% of the sample.

Sample: esophageal tumor tissue. The sequence derives from a male donor with esophageal squamous cell carcinoma. In this chain, TRBV7-9 is recombined with TRBJ1-1; a confident D gene designation cannot be given. The CDR3 protein is CASSLEQDTEAFF. The sequenced DNA: TGTGCCAGCAGCTTAGAGCAGGACACTGAAGCTTTCTTT.